The text below deals with one T cell receptor (beta chain). This record belongs to a study of blood T cell repertoires in COVID-19. Methods used by the authors: Amplification of reference gene primers was used by the study to estimate nucleated cell counts. Sequencing was performed with immunoSEQ multiplex PCR; in TCRdb, only in-frame clones are kept and a portion is missing. The V and J calls and clone size were taken over from that table, and D and trimming were inferred from the DNA. The table shows some 300,000 clones, with approximately 89% occurring only once. The CDR3 spans 14 residues. The germline gives CDR1 SGHRS, CDR2 YFSETQ. With 3 bases clipped from V and 8 bases from J, the junction kept 6 bases outside the gene matches.

The V call is TRBV5-1, the J call TRBJ1-4; TRBD1 agrees at 8 bases. Material: peripheral blood. The TCR sequence derives from a woman in her twenties or thirties with COVID-19, enrolled during active disease. The CDR3 is CASSYTGGEEKLFF. CDR3 DNA: TGCGCCAGCAGCTATACAGGGGGGGAGGAAAAACTGTTTTTT.